Listed below are T cell receptor beta chains from one sample, sequenced in a study of T cell repertoires in cytomegalovirus infection. TCRdb ran MiXCR on the reads and lists one entry per CDR3 protein. The sample has hundreds of thousands of distinct CDR3 sequences; over 20% are singletons. Material for sequencing was CD8+ T cells from PBMCs. The receptors originated from a human donor in good health (CMV status not recorded). Some clones in this sample may be carry-over from other donors' samples. The CDR3 runs from the conserved cysteine through the conserved F or W. The D gene is left open where the match is weak. Some rows have no size entry. The others give once, few or many, or a class for an expanded clone.

>TRBD2|TRBJ2-1|TRBV14|NA
TGTGCCAGCAGCCAGGAGCGGGGGAGAACCAATGAGCAGTTCTTC
CASSQERGRTNEQFF
>NA|TRBJ2-2|TRBV6-5|many
TGTGCCAGCAGCCGTACAGGGCTGGGCGGGGAGCTGTTTTTT
CASSRTGLGGELFF
>NA|TRBJ2-7|TRBV12-3/TRBV12-4|NA
TGTGCCAGCAGTTTTGCCGTCTACTACGAGCAGTACTTC
CASSFAVYYEQYF
>NA|TRBJ1-6|TRBV5-5|many
TGTGCCAGCAGGGCAGGGAGCTCCTATAATTCACCCCTCCACTTT
CASRAGSSYNSPLHF
>NA|TRBJ1-1|TRBV30|NA
TGTGCCTGGAGTGTACGGGGGGGCGGTTTGGACACTGAAGCTTTCTTT
CAWSVRGGGLDTEAFF
>NA|TRBJ1-1|TRBV19|NA
TGTGCCAGTAGTATAGGCCTGGGTGTACGGACTGAAGCTTTCTTT
CASSIGLGVRTEAFF
>TRBD2|TRBJ2-7|TRBV10-3|NA
TGTGCCATCAGCCCTCCGACTAGCGGGGGCACGTACGAGCAGTACTTC
CAISPPTSGGTYEQYF
>NA|TRBJ2-3|TRBV12-3/TRBV12-4|NA
TGTGCCAGCCGGACGTCAGATACGCAGTATTTT
CASRTSDTQYF
>NA|TRBJ1-2|TRBV7-9|many
TGTGCCAGCAGCTCCTCAGGCTATGGCTACACCTTC
CASSSSGYGYTF
>TRBD1|TRBJ2-1|TRBV19|many
TGTGCCAGTACCACGGGACAGGGGATCGTGGATGAGCAGTTCTTC
CASTTGQGIVDEQFF
>TRBD2|TRBJ2-3|TRBV7-8|NA
TGTGCCAGCAGCTCCTACCGACTAGCGGGGCTCACAGATACGCAGTATTTT
CASSSYRLAGLTDTQYF
>NA|TRBJ2-4|TRBV9|NA
TGTGCCAGCAGCGGCCGACCTCCGCTTGAAAACATTCAGTACTTC
CASSGRPPLENIQYF
>TRBD1|TRBJ2-7|TRBV13|NA
TGTGCCAGCAGCCTTGGCAGGGGGATATACGAGCAGTACTTC
CASSLGRGIYEQYF
>NA|TRBJ2-2|TRBV2|few
TGTGCCAGTGAGGGCGAGAACACCGGGGAGCTGTTTTTT
CASEGENTGELFF
>TRBD1|TRBJ1-1|TRBV7-2|many
TGTGCCAGCAGCCCCAGCCTAGGGACAGGGAACGAAGCTTTCTTT
CASSPSLGTGNEAFF
>NA|TRBJ2-7|TRBV28|few
TGTGCCAGCAGTTTGGGACGGACAGTCGCCTACGAGCAGTACTTC
CASSLGRTVAYEQYF
>TRBD1|TRBJ1-1|TRBV7-3|NA
TGTGCCAGCATGAGTCAGGGGGCTACTGAAGCTTTCTTT
CASMSQGATEAFF
>NA|TRBJ2-1|TRBV20-1|NA
TGCAGTTTAAAGGACTACCCCCAACCATACAATGAGCAGTTCTTC
CSLKDYPQPYNEQFF
>NA|TRBJ1-1|TRBV7-9|few
TGTGCCAGCAGCTTAGTTGCAGGGGATAAAGCTTTCTTT
CASSLVAGDKAFF
>TRBD1|TRBJ2-1|TRBV4-1|few
TGCGCCAGCAGCCAGGGTCTATTCAGGGGGTTCAGCAATGAGCAGTTCTTC
CASSQGLFRGFSNEQFF
>NA|TRBJ2-6|TRBV19|NA
TGTGCCAGTAGTACCCTATCTGGGGCCAACGTCCTGACTTTC
CASSTLSGANVLTF
>NA|TRBJ1-1|TRBV5-1|many
TGCGCCAGCAGCTGGACGGATTCAAACACTGAAGCTTTCTTT
CASSWTDSNTEAFF
>NA|TRBJ2-7|TRBV29-1|few
TGCAGCGTTGAAGATAATTCCTACGAGCAGTACTTC
CSVEDNSYEQYF
>NA|TRBJ2-3|TRBV5-5|few
TGTGCCAGCAGCTTGCTAGCCGGCGGGGCGGCAGATACGCAGTATTTT
CASSLLAGGAADTQYF
>TRBD1|TRBJ2-7|TRBV15|NA
TGTGCCACCAGCGAGACAGGGGTTATCTACGAGCAGTACTTC
CATSETGVIYEQYF
>NA|TRBJ2-2|TRBV12-3/TRBV12-4|many
TGTGCCAGCAGTCTTAGGAGCGCGAACACCGGGGAGCTGTTTTTT
CASSLRSANTGELFF
>TRBD1|TRBJ2-5|TRBV28|many
TGTGCCAGCAGGGGGACAGGGGCGGCGGCCCAGTACTTC
CASRGTGAAAQYF
>NA|TRBJ2-7|TRBV6-6|NA
TGTGCCAGCAGTTATTACGGGGGCCTCTACGAGCAGTACTTC
CASSYYGGLYEQYF
>NA|TRBJ2-6|TRBV3-1|NA
TGTGCCAGCAGCCAAGTTACTCGGAGCTCTGGGGCCAACGTCCTGACTTTC
CASSQVTRSSGANVLTF
>NA|TRBJ2-3|TRBV7-9|NA
TGTGCCAGCAGCCCCAGTGGGAGTAGCACAGATACGCAGTATTTT
CASSPSGSSTDTQYF
>TRBD1|TRBJ2-1|TRBV18|few
TGTGCCAGCTCACTGGGACAGGGTTCCTACAATGAGCAGTTCTTC
CASSLGQGSYNEQFF
>NA|TRBJ1-1|TRBV5-1|few
TGCGCCAGCAGCTTGGCCGCATCCACTGAAGCTTTCTTT
CASSLAASTEAFF
>NA|TRBJ2-5|TRBV4-1|NA
TGCGCCAGCAGCTCCTTCACCGGGACAACCCCGAAGGAGACCCAGTACTTC
CASSSFTGTTPKETQYF
>NA|TRBJ1-1|TRBV19|NA
TGTGCCAGTAGTATTATTATGAACACTGAAGCTTTCTTT
CASSIIMNTEAFF
>NA|TRBJ1-2|TRBV12-3/TRBV12-4|NA
TGTGCCAGCACGAAGGCGGGAAACTATGGCTACACCTTC
CASTKAGNYGYTF
>TRBD2|TRBJ2-5|TRBV20-1|few
TGCAGTGCTAGAGGGGTCCCCGGGACTAGCGTATGGGAGACCCAGTACTTC
CSARGVPGTSVWETQYF
>NA|TRBJ1-1|TRBV6-6|NA
TGTGCCACCGTGGACAGACCGAACACTGAAGCTTTCTTT
CATVDRPNTEAFF
>NA|TRBJ2-1|TRBV7-3|few
TGTGCCAGCAGCTTTAGTGACTACAGCTCCTACAATGAGCAGTTCTTC
CASSFSDYSSYNEQFF
>TRBD2|TRBJ2-1|TRBV2|NA
TGTGCCAGCAGCCTACTAGCGGGGGTGCTCAATGAGCAGTTCTTC
CASSLLAGVLNEQFF
>NA|TRBJ2-5|TRBV13|NA
TGTGCCAGCAGCTTAAATTCAGGGAAAGAGACCCAGTACTTC
CASSLNSGKETQYF
>TRBD1|TRBJ2-2|TRBV6-2/TRBV6-3|NA
TGTGCCAGCAGTTTTCGGATGGGACAGGGATGGACCGGGGAGCTGTTTTTT
CASSFRMGQGWTGELFF
>NA|TRBJ2-7|TRBV7-9|NA
TGTGCCAGCAGCCCAAATTCCGCCCTCGAGCAGTACTTC
CASSPNSALEQYF
>NA|TRBJ1-6|TRBV3-1|few
TGTGCCAGCAGCCCCCCCGGGGGGACCCGGAATTCACCCCTCCACTTT
CASSPPGGTRNSPLHF
>NA|TRBJ1-2|TRBV11-2|NA
TGTGCCAGCAGCTTAGCCCCAGTCGGATATGGCTACACCTTC
CASSLAPVGYGYTF
>TRBD1|TRBJ2-7|TRBV15|few
TGTGCCACCAGCAGAGAGCCACCGGGACAGGGGGCCATCTACGAGCAGTACTTC
CATSREPPGQGAIYEQYF
>NA|TRBJ1-5|TRBV6-1|many
TGTGCCAGCAGTGAAGTGGGGGGGCCCCAGCCCCAGCATTTT
CASSEVGGPQPQHF
>NA|TRBJ2-7|TRBV6-5|few
TGTGCCAGCCGGGGGAGCTCCTACGAGCAGTACTTC
CASRGSSYEQYF
>TRBD1|TRBJ2-2|TRBV29-1|NA
TGCAGCGTCGTCAACCAGGACAGGGCCCCCACCGGGGAGCTGTTTTTT
CSVVNQDRAPTGELFF
>TRBD2|TRBJ2-3|TRBV5-4|many
TGTGCCAGCGGGACTAGCGGGGGGGCCCGAGATACGCAGTATTTT
CASGTSGGARDTQYF